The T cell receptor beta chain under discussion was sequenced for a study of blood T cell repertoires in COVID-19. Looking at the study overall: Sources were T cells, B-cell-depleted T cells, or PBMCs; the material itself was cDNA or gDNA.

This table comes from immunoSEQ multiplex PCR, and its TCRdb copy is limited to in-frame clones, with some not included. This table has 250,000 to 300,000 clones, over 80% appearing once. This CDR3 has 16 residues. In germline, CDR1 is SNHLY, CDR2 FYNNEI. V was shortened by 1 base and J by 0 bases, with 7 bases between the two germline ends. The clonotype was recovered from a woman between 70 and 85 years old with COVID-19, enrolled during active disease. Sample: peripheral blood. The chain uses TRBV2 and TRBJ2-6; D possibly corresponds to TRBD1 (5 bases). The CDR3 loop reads CASSEDRYSGANVLTF. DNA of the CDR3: TGTGCCAGCAGTGAAGACAGGTACTCTGGGGCCAACGTCCTGACTTTC.